This entry features one T cell receptor beta chain sequence. Sequenced by immunoSEQ multiplex PCR; TCRdb stores in-frame clones only, minus some. The data contain 390,000 or so clones, around 91% of them singletons. This sample was taken from a study of blood T cell repertoires in COVID-19. Study at large: Collection of acute and convalescent COVID-19 samples took place in the United States, Italy and Spain. In each case, the material was cDNA or gDNA derived from T cells, B-cell-depleted T cells, or PBMCs.

The V end was cut by 5 bases, the J end by 8 bases, with 18 bases between. Germline V gives CDR1 MGHDK, CDR2 SYGVNS. The CDR3 runs to 14 residues. The participants were between roughly 18 and 100 years old and came from some 23 US areas. This chain links TRBV25-1 with TRBJ1-2; no definite D call. Sequencing was performed on PBMCs or T cells enriched from blood (not recorded which). The source is a man in his late teens or twenties who had recovered from COVID-19. The CDR3 reads CASSPNSNPGGYTF. For the CDR3, the DNA is TGTGCCAGCAGTCCCAATAGTAATCCGGGAGGCTACACCTTC.